This T cell receptor (beta chain) came from a study of post-analysis software for immune sequencing data. Whole-study context: Included courses were relapsing-remitting and secondary progressive multiple sclerosis; progressive-relapsing multiple sclerosis was also included.

Overall study findings and caveats: The study found significantly lower normalized Chao1 diversity in multiple sclerosis patients than in controls. When patients were compared with controls, about five TRBV segments were more frequent, TRBV5-6, TRBV5-1 and TRBV20-1 among them. Under the F measure, samples that were prepared in one batch clustered strongly together.

The TCR beta cDNA libraries carried unique molecular identifiers. The source material, about 0.9 to 10 million T cells, gave rise to 500,000 or so cDNA molecules. A single record per CDR3 protein comes from TCRdb applying MiXCR to the PCR reads. The sample has over 700,000 distinct CDR3 sequences; about 32% are singletons. Comments on this clonotype: The antigen is unknown.

The germline V gene has CDR1 SEHNR and CDR2 FQNEAQ (reference sequence). J gave up 3 bases and V 10 bases, and 10 bases lay outside the gene matches. The CDR3 spans 15 residues. The clonotype comes from a girl aged 5 to 17 with multiple sclerosis. The rearrangement links TRBV7-9 to TRBJ1-3; 9 nucleotides match TRBD1. Sequenced input: blood. CDR3 in DNA: TGTGCCATCAGAGCAGGGACAGGGAATGGAAACACCATATATTTT. It codes for CAIRAGTGNGNTIYF.